The entry below gives a single TCR beta chain sequence along with its context. Its antigen is not known. Produced via immunoSEQ multiplex PCR; TCRdb's table is partial and in-frame only. The data show 1.5 million to 2.5 million clones, about 95% seen once. CD8 cells regarded as naive lacked CD45RO, were positively chosen for CCR7, and omitted terminally differentiated effector memory CD45RA+ cells. The data derive from a study of shared clonotypes between healthy human individuals. Study-level points and caveats: Clonotypes which were not shared had lower generation probabilities than clonotypes that all four donors shared.

V lost 5 bases and J lost 8; bases outside the gene matches: 13. The CDR3 covers 16 residues. Germline V CDR1 and CDR2: MDHEN, SYDVKM. This clonotype originated in a man between 18 and 35 years old in good health. The chain recombines TRBV28 with TRBJ2-1, with 9 positions matching TRBD2. The sequenced material came from naive CD8+ T cells sorted from blood. The DNA of the CDR3 is TGTGCCAGCAGTCCTCCGGGTAGCGGGGGTGCAGATGAGCAGTTCTTC. This encodes CASSPPGSGGADEQFF.